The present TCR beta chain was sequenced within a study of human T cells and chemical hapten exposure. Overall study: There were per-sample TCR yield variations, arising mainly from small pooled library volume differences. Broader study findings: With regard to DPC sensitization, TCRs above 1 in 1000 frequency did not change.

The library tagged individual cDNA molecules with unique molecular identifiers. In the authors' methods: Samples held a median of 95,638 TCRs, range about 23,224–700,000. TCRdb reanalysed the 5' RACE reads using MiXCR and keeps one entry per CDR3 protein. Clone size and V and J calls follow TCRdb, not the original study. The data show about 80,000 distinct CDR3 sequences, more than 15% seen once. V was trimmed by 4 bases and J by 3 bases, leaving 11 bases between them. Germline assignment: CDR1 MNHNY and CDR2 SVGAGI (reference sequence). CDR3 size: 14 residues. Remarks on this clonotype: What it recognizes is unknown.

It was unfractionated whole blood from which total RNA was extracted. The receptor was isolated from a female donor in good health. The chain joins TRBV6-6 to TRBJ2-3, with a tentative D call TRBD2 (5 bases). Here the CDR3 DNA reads TGTGCCAGCAGTTCCACACGGGGAACAGATACGCAGTATTTT. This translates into CASSSTRGTDTQYF.